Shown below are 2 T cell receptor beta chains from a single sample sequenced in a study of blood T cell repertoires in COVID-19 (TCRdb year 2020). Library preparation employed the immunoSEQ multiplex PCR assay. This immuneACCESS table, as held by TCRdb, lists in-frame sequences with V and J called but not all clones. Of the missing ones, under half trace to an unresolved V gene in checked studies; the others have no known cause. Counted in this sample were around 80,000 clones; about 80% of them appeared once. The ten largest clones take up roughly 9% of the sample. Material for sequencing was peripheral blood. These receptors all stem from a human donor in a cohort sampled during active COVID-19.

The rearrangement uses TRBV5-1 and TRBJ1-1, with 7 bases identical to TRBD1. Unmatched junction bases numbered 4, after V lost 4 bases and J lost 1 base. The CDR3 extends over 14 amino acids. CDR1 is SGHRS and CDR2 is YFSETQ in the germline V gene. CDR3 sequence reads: CASSRGTENTEAFF. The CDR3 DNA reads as TGCGCCAGCAGCCGCGGGACAGAGAACACTGAAGCTTTCTTT.

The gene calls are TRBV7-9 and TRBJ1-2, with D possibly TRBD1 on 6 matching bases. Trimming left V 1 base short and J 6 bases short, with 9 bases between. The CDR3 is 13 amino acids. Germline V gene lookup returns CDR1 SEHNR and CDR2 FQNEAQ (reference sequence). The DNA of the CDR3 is TGTGCCAGCAGCTTAGGGGCAGGGGATGGCTACACCTTC. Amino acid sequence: CASSLGAGDGYTF.